One sample yielded the 11 T cell receptor beta chains listed below, sequenced in a study of T cells in Graves' hyperthyroidism and ophthalmopathy. TCR beta CDR3 region amplification was performed from RNA transcripts. Using the HTBI primer set, a first-round RT-PCR was run on the TCR CDR3. Each CDR3 protein gets one entry after TCRdb re-called the multiplex PCR reads with MiXCR. In the table there are fewer than 40,000 distinct CDR3 sequences, around 53% of which are singletons. The source material was blood. The source is a woman in her forties with Graves' ophthalmopathy.

This clonotype appeared many times. The chain has TRBV5-5 and TRBJ2-3, with 10 bases matching TRBD2. The CDR3 covers 16 residues. Per germline, CDR1 SGHKS and CDR2 YYEKEE (reference sequence). With 4 bases clipped from V and 4 bases from J, the junction kept 9 bases outside the gene matches. CDR3 protein: CASSPGVAGGADTQYF. CDR3 bases: TGTGCCAGCAGCCCTGGGGTAGCGGGAGGTGCAGATACGCAGTATTTT.

In this sample, this clonotype is medium-sized (0.01 to 0.1%). The chain links TRBV19 to TRBJ2-1; the D is unclear. The germline V gene has CDR1 LNHDA and CDR2 SQIVND (reference sequence). This CDR3 region has 12 residues. V lost 1 base and J 10 bases, leaving 8 bases between the germline ends. This CDR3 is CASSIGDIEQFF. CDR3 sequence (DNA): TGTGCCAGTAGTATAGGAGACATCGAGCAGTTCTTC.

The table lists this clonotype with a count of one. Because it lacks the conserved phenylalanine or tryptophan at the end, this CDR3 is likely a read error. V usage is TRBV11-2 and J usage is TRBJ2-7, with D perhaps matching TRBD1 or TRBD2 (5 bases each). The CDR3 is 16 residues long. The germline CDR1 and CDR2 sequences are SGHAT and FQNNGV. The ends were cut back, 10 bases at V and 0 bases at J, with 22 bases in the middle. The CDR3 protein is CANLKWGRGGSYEQYL. CDR3 bases: TGTGCCAACCTCAAATGGGGACGTGGGGGCTCCTACGAGCAGTACCTC.

This clonotype was observed at least ten times. This chain links TRBV11-2 with TRBJ2-7, with 9 bases lining up with TRBD1. This CDR3 contains 15 residues. The V gene end was trimmed by 5 bases and the J gene end by 0 bases; junction bases not matched to a gene: 5. Germline V CDR1 and CDR2: SGHAT, FQNNGV. CDR3 in DNA: TGTGCCAGCAGCCCAGGACAGGGGCTCTCCTACGAGCAGTACTTC. Protein product: CASSPGQGLSYEQYF.

This clonotype was seen just once. The chain joins TRBV20-1 to TRBJ2-7; possibly TRBD2 for D (6 bases). The CDR3 loop spans 11 amino acids. CDR1 is DFQATT, CDR2 SNEGSKA, per germline (reference sequence). V was shortened by 5 bases and J by 3 bases, with 8 bases between the two germline ends. CDR3 nucleotides: TGCAGTGCTCAGGAGGGCTACGAGCAGTACTTC. Its translation is CSAQEGYEQYF.

This clonotype qualifies as medium-sized. The V gene is TRBV10-1, the J gene TRBJ2-3, with 9 bases lining up with TRBD2. V trimming: 8 bases; J trimming: 0 bases; junction bases outside the gene matches: 6. This CDR3 contains 15 residues. CDR1 WNHNN and CDR2 SYGVQD come from the germline V gene (reference sequence). In nucleotides, the CDR3 is TGCGCCAGCGAAAATGGACTAGCGAGCACAGATACGCAGTATTTT. Translating it yields CASENGLASTDTQYF.

The chain employs TRBV15 and TRBJ2-7; 8 nucleotides match TRBD1. CDR3 length: 14 residues. Per germline, CDR1 LNHNV and CDR2 YYDKDF (reference sequence). Trimming at V came to 3 bases and at J to 3 bases, leaving 4 bases not matched to a gene. CDR3 loop: CATSRTGEIYEQYF. The CDR3 DNA reads as TGTGCCACCAGCAGGACAGGGGAAATCTACGAGCAGTACTTC. The full variable domain, in which reference TRBV15 and TRBJ2-7 provide the parts outside the CDR3, is DAMVIQNPRYQVTQFGKPVTLSCSQTLNHNVMYWYQQKSSQAPKLLFHYYDKDFNNEADTPDNFQSRRPNTSFCFLDIRSPGLGDTAMYLCATSRTGEIYEQYFGPGTRLTVT.

In this sample, this clonotype turned up many times. This chain links TRBV7-6 with TRBJ2-5, with D possibly called TRBD1 or TRBD2 (6 bases each). The germline CDR1 and CDR2 sequences are SGHVS and FNYEAQ. With 1 base removed from V and 7 bases from J, the gap between germline ends came to 19 bases. CDR3 length equals 16 residues. CDR3: CASSLDETGAGLTQYF. CDR3 bases: TGTGCCAGCAGCTTAGATGAGACGGGGGCGGGGTTGACCCAGTACTTC. Supplemented by reference TRBV7-6 and TRBJ2-5, the full variable domain reads GAGVSQSPRYKVTKRGQDVALRCDPISGHVSLYWYRQALGQGPEFLTYFNYEAQQDKSGLPNDRFSAERPEGSISTLTIQRTEQRDSAMYRCASSLDETGAGLTQYFGPGTRLLVL.

This clonotype was counted at least ten times. The J gene is TRBJ2-5, the V gene TRBV5-1, with 14 bases matching TRBD2. V dropped 4 bases and J dropped 3; count of bases not matched to a gene: 2. Per the germline V gene, CDR1 is SGHRS and CDR2 is YFSETQ. The CDR3 has 15 amino acids. The CDR3 nucleotides are TGCGCCAGCAGCGCGGGACTAGCGGGAGAAGAGACCCAGTACTTC. Protein: CASSAGLAGEETQYF.

The chain combines TRBV7-8 with TRBJ2-7; 7 bases line up with TRBD1. CDR3 length: 13 residues. CDR1 is SGHVS, CDR2 FQNEAQ, per germline. V trimming: 0 bases; J trimming: 8 bases; junction bases outside the gene matches: 4. This CDR3 is CASSLAGGNQQYF. The DNA of the CDR3 is TGTGCCAGCAGCTTAGCAGGGGGCAATCAGCAGTACTTC.

The CDR3 DNA is TGTGCCAGCAACACTTGGACTACCGGCCAACTAGCCAAAAACATTCAGTACTTC. Protein sequence: CASNTWTTGQLAKNIQYF. The V call is TRBV6-2 or TRBV6-3, the J call TRBJ2-4, with D tentatively TRBD2 (6 bases). Trimming pared 7 bases from V and 0 bases from J, leaving 22 bases between. The CDR3 is 18 amino acids. Germline assignment: CDR1 MNHEY and CDR2 SVGEGT.